This is a list of T cell receptor beta chains from one sample in a study of type 1 and type 2 diabetes patients. TCRdb ran MiXCR on the multiplex PCR reads and lists one entry per CDR3 protein. The data contain 270,000 or so distinct CDR3 sequences, around 47% of them seen just once; the ten biggest clones take up approximately 13%. Sequencing was performed on peripheral blood mononuclear cells (PBMCs). These receptors all come from a man in his late teens or twenties with type 2 diabetes. The CDR3 runs from the conserved cysteine through the conserved F or W. Each record gives: clone size, D gene, V gene, J gene, CDR3 protein, CDR3 DNA. D genes are given only for firm matches. Rows may omit the clone size; those that give it use once, few, many or a size class.

abundance: -; d_gene: TRBD1; v_gene: TRBV19; j_gene: TRBJ2-7; CDR3aa: CASNNPGQVPYEQYF; CDR3nt: TGTGCCAGTAACAACCCGGGACAGGTCCCCTACGAGCAGTACTTC
abundance: -; d_gene: TRBD1; v_gene: TRBV7-3; j_gene: TRBJ2-7; CDR3aa: CASSLNAGTGTYEQYF; CDR3nt: TGTGCCAGCAGCTTAAACGCGGGGACAGGTACCTACGAGCAGTACTTC
abundance: few; d_gene: -; v_gene: TRBV20-1; j_gene: TRBJ1-6; CDR3aa: CSASVSSNSPLHF; CDR3nt: TGCAGTGCTAGTGTCTCGAGTAATTCACCCCTCCACTTT
abundance: few; d_gene: -; v_gene: TRBV5-1; j_gene: TRBJ1-5; CDR3aa: CASSFKQPQHF; CDR3nt: TGCGCCAGCAGCTTTAAGCAGCCCCAGCATTTT
abundance: few; d_gene: TRBD1; v_gene: TRBV12-3/TRBV12-4; j_gene: TRBJ1-5; CDR3aa: CASSRQGANQPQHF; CDR3nt: TGTGCCAGCAGTCGACAGGGGGCAAATCAGCCCCAGCATTTT
abundance: -; d_gene: TRBD2; v_gene: TRBV27; j_gene: TRBJ2-7; CDR3aa: CASSFSRAGDYEQYF; CDR3nt: TGTGCCAGCAGTTTCAGTAGAGCGGGAGACTACGAGCAGTACTTC
abundance: -; d_gene: -; v_gene: TRBV5-1; j_gene: TRBJ2-1; CDR3aa: CASRVGGLNLNNEQFF; CDR3nt: TGCGCCAGCAGGGTAGGGGGACTTAATCTAAACAATGAGCAGTTCTTC
abundance: -; d_gene: TRBD1; v_gene: TRBV6-1; j_gene: TRBJ2-7; CDR3aa: CASRAGQGEFSYEQYF; CDR3nt: TGTGCCAGCAGGGCCGGACAGGGCGAGTTCTCCTACGAGCAGTACTTC
abundance: -; d_gene: TRBD2; v_gene: TRBV20-1; j_gene: TRBJ2-5; CDR3aa: CSARISGRIETQYF; CDR3nt: TGCAGTGCTAGGATTAGCGGGAGAATAGAGACCCAGTACTTC
abundance: -; d_gene: -; v_gene: TRBV6-5; j_gene: TRBJ2-1; CDR3aa: CASSYEIIYNEQFF; CDR3nt: TGTGCCAGCAGTTACGAAATCATATACAATGAGCAGTTCTTC
abundance: once; d_gene: TRBD1; v_gene: TRBV6-5; j_gene: TRBJ1-1; CDR3aa: CASSYSGQGSTEAFF; CDR3nt: TGTGCCAGCAGTTACTCGGGACAGGGGTCCACTGAAGCTTTCTTT
abundance: -; d_gene: TRBD2; v_gene: TRBV19; j_gene: TRBJ2-1; CDR3aa: CASVTAGSKDEQFF; CDR3nt: TGTGCCAGCGTCACAGCGGGAAGTAAGGATGAGCAGTTCTTC
abundance: -; d_gene: TRBD2; v_gene: TRBV6-2/TRBV6-3; j_gene: TRBJ2-5; CDR3aa: CASSDPRLAGTQETQYF; CDR3nt: TGTGCCAGCAGTGACCCTCGACTAGCGGGGACCCAAGAGACCCAGTACTTC
abundance: -; d_gene: -; v_gene: TRBV2; j_gene: TRBJ1-2; CDR3aa: CASKPTVFNYGYTF; CDR3nt: TGTGCCAGCAAACCGACAGTCTTTAACTATGGCTACACCTTC
abundance: -; d_gene: -; v_gene: TRBV7-6; j_gene: TRBJ2-5; CDR3aa: CASSLNLGGETQYF; CDR3nt: TGTGCCAGCAGCTTAAACTTAGGGGGGGAGACCCAGTACTTC
abundance: many; d_gene: -; v_gene: TRBV2; j_gene: TRBJ1-2; CDR3aa: CASLTGGKVYGYTF; CDR3nt: TGTGCCAGCCTCACAGGAGGCAAGGTCTATGGCTACACCTTC
abundance: -; d_gene: TRBD1; v_gene: TRBV6-5; j_gene: TRBJ2-5; CDR3aa: CASSSSSGGSWVIEYF; CDR3nt: TGTGCCAGCAGTTCGAGTTCAGGGGGCTCCTGGGTGATAGAGTACTTC
abundance: few; d_gene: -; v_gene: TRBV4-3; j_gene: TRBJ2-3; CDR3aa: CASSQSRVLADTQYF; CDR3nt: TGCGCCAGCAGCCAATCACGAGTTTTGGCAGATACGCAGTATTTT
abundance: -; d_gene: -; v_gene: TRBV19; j_gene: TRBJ1-4; CDR3aa: CASRRGASNEKLFF; CDR3nt: TGTGCCAGCCGACGGGGGGCCTCTAATGAAAAACTGTTTTTT
abundance: few; d_gene: -; v_gene: TRBV7-8; j_gene: TRBJ2-1; CDR3aa: CASSLANDNQQFF; CDR3nt: TGTGCCAGCAGCTTAGCTAACGATAACCAGCAGTTCTTC
abundance: few; d_gene: -; v_gene: TRBV6-6; j_gene: TRBJ1-2; CDR3aa: CASSEDPGVGGYTF; CDR3nt: TGTGCCAGCAGTGAAGATCCGGGGGTAGGTGGCTACACCTTC
abundance: -; d_gene: -; v_gene: TRBV4-3; j_gene: TRBJ2-1; CDR3aa: CASSLSVTSYNEQFF; CDR3nt: TGCGCCAGCAGCTTGTCAGTTACCTCCTACAATGAGCAGTTCTTC
abundance: -; d_gene: -; v_gene: TRBV30; j_gene: TRBJ1-2; CDR3aa: CANMDTNYGYTF; CDR3nt: TGTGCCAACATGGACACGAACTATGGCTACACCTTC
abundance: -; d_gene: -; v_gene: TRBV12-3/TRBV12-4; j_gene: TRBJ2-2; CDR3aa: CASNPDGTTGELFF; CDR3nt: TGTGCCAGCAACCCAGACGGGACCACCGGGGAGCTGTTTTTT
abundance: -; d_gene: TRBD2; v_gene: TRBV15; j_gene: TRBJ2-1; CDR3aa: CATSWGGSGRFKGSYNEQFF; CDR3nt: TGTGCCACCTCTTGGGGGGGCAGCGGGAGGTTCAAGGGGTCCTACAATGAGCAGTTCTTC
abundance: many; d_gene: TRBD1; v_gene: TRBV10-1; j_gene: TRBJ2-2; CDR3aa: CASSGEGGNTGELFF; CDR3nt: TGCGCCAGCAGTGGCGAAGGGGGCAACACCGGGGAGCTGTTTTTT
abundance: once; d_gene: -; v_gene: TRBV28; j_gene: TRBJ1-6; CDR3aa: CASSEGDKSPLHF; CDR3nt: TGTGCCAGCAGTGAGGGGGATAAGTCACCCCTCCACTTT
abundance: -; d_gene: -; v_gene: TRBV27; j_gene: TRBJ2-7; CDR3aa: CASSLDPASSYNEQYF; CDR3nt: TGTGCCAGCAGTTTAGATCCCGCCAGCTCCTACAATGAGCAGTACTTC
abundance: few; d_gene: -; v_gene: TRBV6-6; j_gene: TRBJ2-3; CDR3aa: CASRAIGGADTQYF; CDR3nt: TGTGCCAGCAGGGCGATAGGGGGGGCAGATACGCAGTATTTT
abundance: -; d_gene: TRBD1; v_gene: TRBV20-1; j_gene: TRBJ1-5; CDR3aa: CSAGQGGAQPQHF; CDR3nt: TGCAGTGCAGGACAGGGCGGCGCTCAGCCCCAGCATTTT
abundance: -; d_gene: -; v_gene: TRBV28; j_gene: TRBJ2-7; CDR3aa: CASSRPGVGVYEQYF; CDR3nt: TGTGCCAGCAGCCGCCCCGGGGTGGGCGTGTACGAGCAGTACTTC
abundance: once; d_gene: TRBD1; v_gene: TRBV27; j_gene: TRBJ1-4; CDR3aa: CASRPGGSEKLFF; CDR3nt: TGTGCCAGCAGGCCAGGGGGAAGTGAAAAACTGTTTTTT
abundance: -; d_gene: TRBD2; v_gene: TRBV6-5; j_gene: TRBJ2-3; CDR3aa: CASSYNSEREPTDTQYF; CDR3nt: TGTGCCAGCAGTTACAATTCGGAGCGGGAGCCCACAGATACGCAGTATTTT
abundance: few; d_gene: -; v_gene: TRBV10-3; j_gene: TRBJ2-3; CDR3aa: CAISEGKATDTQYF; CDR3nt: TGTGCCATCAGTGAGGGAAAGGCTACAGATACGCAGTATTTT
abundance: -; d_gene: -; v_gene: TRBV5-1; j_gene: TRBJ1-5; CDR3aa: CASSLEERAQPQHF; CDR3nt: TGCGCCAGCAGCTTGGAAGAAAGGGCCCAGCCCCAGCATTTT
abundance: -; d_gene: TRBD2; v_gene: TRBV7-8; j_gene: TRBJ2-1; CDR3aa: CASSLALSGIYNEQFF; CDR3nt: TGTGCCAGCAGCTTAGCCCTTAGCGGGATTTACAATGAGCAGTTCTTC
abundance: few; d_gene: -; v_gene: TRBV7-9; j_gene: TRBJ2-7; CDR3aa: CASSPGRASSFVAYEQYF; CDR3nt: TGTGCCAGCAGCCCCGGCCGGGCGTCGAGTTTCGTCGCCTACGAGCAGTACTTC
abundance: -; d_gene: -; v_gene: TRBV9; j_gene: TRBJ2-3; CDR3aa: CASSVEQDSPQYF; CDR3nt: TGTGCCAGCAGCGTAGAACAGGACAGTCCGCAGTATTTT
abundance: few; d_gene: -; v_gene: TRBV7-6; j_gene: TRBJ2-7; CDR3aa: CASSLTDYYEQYF; CDR3nt: TGTGCCAGCAGCTTGACAGACTACTACGAGCAGTACTTC
abundance: few; d_gene: -; v_gene: TRBV6-6; j_gene: TRBJ1-4; CDR3aa: CASSYVVATNEKLFF; CDR3nt: TGTGCCAGCAGTTACGTAGTTGCAACTAATGAAAAACTGTTTTTT
abundance: few; d_gene: -; v_gene: TRBV20-1; j_gene: TRBJ2-7; CDR3aa: CSADLGQTRYEQYF; CDR3nt: TGCAGTGCTGACCTGGGGCAAACCCGCTACGAGCAGTACTTC
abundance: -; d_gene: -; v_gene: TRBV6-5; j_gene: TRBJ1-2; CDR3aa: CASGRGTNYGYTF; CDR3nt: TGTGCCAGCGGGCGTGGCACCAACTATGGCTACACCTTC
abundance: few; d_gene: TRBD1; v_gene: TRBV7-8; j_gene: TRBJ1-2; CDR3aa: CASSPGTGKSYTF; CDR3nt: TGTGCCAGCAGCCCCGGGACAGGGAAGAGCTACACCTTC
abundance: -; d_gene: -; v_gene: TRBV10-2; j_gene: TRBJ1-2; CDR3aa: CASSEWELNYGYTF; CDR3nt: TGCGCCAGCAGTGAGTGGGAGCTTAACTATGGCTACACCTTC
abundance: -; d_gene: TRBD1; v_gene: TRBV11-3; j_gene: TRBJ1-2; CDR3aa: CASSLGTGALYGYTF; CDR3nt: TGTGCCAGCAGTCTAGGGACAGGAGCACTCTATGGCTACACCTTC
abundance: once; d_gene: -; v_gene: TRBV24-1; j_gene: TRBJ2-7; CDR3aa: CATSDSTGSPYGQYF; CDR3nt: TGTGCCACCAGTGATTCGACAGGCTCACCCTACGGGCAGTACTTC
abundance: -; d_gene: -; v_gene: TRBV12-3/TRBV12-4; j_gene: TRBJ1-2; CDR3aa: CASSPGSLGYTF; CDR3nt: TGTGCCAGCAGCCCAGGGTCTCTTGGCTACACCTTC
abundance: -; d_gene: -; v_gene: TRBV6-6; j_gene: TRBJ1-3; CDR3aa: CASRHDRGGNTIYF; CDR3nt: TGTGCCAGCAGACACGACCGGGGGGGAAACACCATATATTTT
abundance: -; d_gene: TRBD2; v_gene: TRBV7-6; j_gene: TRBJ2-3; CDR3aa: CASSSREVKLQNTDTQYF; CDR3nt: TGTGCCAGCAGCTCCCGGGAGGTAAAGCTGCAAAACACAGATACGCAGTATTTT
abundance: few; d_gene: TRBD1; v_gene: TRBV5-1; j_gene: TRBJ1-6; CDR3aa: CASSYMAGGGGSPLHF; CDR3nt: TGCGCCAGCAGCTACATGGCAGGGGGCGGTGGTTCACCCCTCCACTTT
abundance: -; d_gene: TRBD2; v_gene: TRBV7-3; j_gene: TRBJ2-1; CDR3aa: CASSLRGGAGGGDNEQFF; CDR3nt: TGTGCCAGCAGCCTACGGGGGGGTGCGGGAGGTGGGGACAATGAGCAGTTCTTC
abundance: -; d_gene: -; v_gene: TRBV30; j_gene: TRBJ1-4; CDR3aa: CAWSNGKKLFF; CDR3nt: TGTGCCTGGAGTAATGGTAAAAAACTGTTTTTT
abundance: once; d_gene: TRBD1; v_gene: TRBV30; j_gene: TRBJ2-7; CDR3aa: CAWDRDRVTYEQYF; CDR3nt: TGTGCCTGGGACCGGGACAGGGTAACCTACGAGCAGTACTTC